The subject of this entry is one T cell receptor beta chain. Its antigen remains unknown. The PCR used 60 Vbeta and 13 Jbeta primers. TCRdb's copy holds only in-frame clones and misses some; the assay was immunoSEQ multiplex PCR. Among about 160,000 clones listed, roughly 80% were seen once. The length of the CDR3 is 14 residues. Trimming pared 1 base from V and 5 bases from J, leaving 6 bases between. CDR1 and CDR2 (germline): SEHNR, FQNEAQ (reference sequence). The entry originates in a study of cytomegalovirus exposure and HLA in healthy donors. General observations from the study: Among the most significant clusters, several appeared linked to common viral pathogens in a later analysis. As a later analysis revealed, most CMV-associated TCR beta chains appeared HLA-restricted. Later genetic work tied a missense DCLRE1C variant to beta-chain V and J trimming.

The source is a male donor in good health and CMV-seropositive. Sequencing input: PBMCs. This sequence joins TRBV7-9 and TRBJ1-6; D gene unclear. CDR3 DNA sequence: TGTGCCAGCAGCTTAGAACAGAATAATTCACCCCTCCACTTT. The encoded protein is CASSLEQNNSPLHF.